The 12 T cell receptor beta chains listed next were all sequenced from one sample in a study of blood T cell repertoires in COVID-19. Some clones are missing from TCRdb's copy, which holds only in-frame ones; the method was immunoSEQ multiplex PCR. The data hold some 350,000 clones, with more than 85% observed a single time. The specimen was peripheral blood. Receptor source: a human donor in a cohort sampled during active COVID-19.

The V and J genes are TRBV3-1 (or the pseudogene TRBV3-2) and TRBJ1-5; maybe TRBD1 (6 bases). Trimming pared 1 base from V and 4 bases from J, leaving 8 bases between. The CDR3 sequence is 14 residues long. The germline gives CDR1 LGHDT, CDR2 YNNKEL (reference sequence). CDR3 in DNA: TGTGCCAGCAGCCAAGCAGGGGAGAATCAGCCCCAGCATTTT. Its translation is CASSQAGENQPQHF.

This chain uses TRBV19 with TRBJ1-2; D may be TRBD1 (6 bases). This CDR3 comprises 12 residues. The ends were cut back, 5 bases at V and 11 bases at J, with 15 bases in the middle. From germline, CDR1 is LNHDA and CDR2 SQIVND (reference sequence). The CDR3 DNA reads TGTGCCAGTAGTGCAGATCACAGGGATTACACCTTC. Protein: CASSADHRDYTF.

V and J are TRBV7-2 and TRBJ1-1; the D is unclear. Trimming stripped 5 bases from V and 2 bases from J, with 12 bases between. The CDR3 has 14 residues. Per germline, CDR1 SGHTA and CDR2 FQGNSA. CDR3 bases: TGTGCCAGCAGCGCACAATCCTTAAACACTGAAGCTTTCTTT. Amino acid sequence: CASSAQSLNTEAFF.

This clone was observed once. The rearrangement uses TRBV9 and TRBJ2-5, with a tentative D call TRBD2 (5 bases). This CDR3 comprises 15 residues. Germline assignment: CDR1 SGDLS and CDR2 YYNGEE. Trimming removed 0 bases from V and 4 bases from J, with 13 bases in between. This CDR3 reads CASSVDPNAGETQYF. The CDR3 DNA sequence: TGTGCCAGCAGCGTAGACCCCAACGCGGGAGAGACCCAGTACTTC.

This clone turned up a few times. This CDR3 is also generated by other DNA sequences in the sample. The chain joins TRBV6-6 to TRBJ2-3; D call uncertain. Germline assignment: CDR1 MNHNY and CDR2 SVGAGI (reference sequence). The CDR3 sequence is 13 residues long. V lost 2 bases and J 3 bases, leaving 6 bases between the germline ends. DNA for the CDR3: TGTGCCAGCAGTTACAGAGAAACAGATACGCAGTATTTT. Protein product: CASSYRETDTQYF.

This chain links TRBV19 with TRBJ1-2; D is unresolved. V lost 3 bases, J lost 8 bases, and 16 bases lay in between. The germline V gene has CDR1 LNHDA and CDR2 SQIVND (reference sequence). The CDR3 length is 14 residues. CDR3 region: CASSIWVRGKGYTF. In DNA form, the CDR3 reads TGTGCCAGTAGTATCTGGGTTCGGGGTAAGGGCTACACCTTC. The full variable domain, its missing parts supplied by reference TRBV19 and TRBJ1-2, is DGGITQSPKYLFRKEGQNVTLSCEQNLNHDAMYWYRQDPGQGLRLIYYSQIVNDFQKGDIAEGYSVSREKKESFPLTVTSAQKNPTAFYLCASSIWVRGKGYTFGSGTRLTVV.

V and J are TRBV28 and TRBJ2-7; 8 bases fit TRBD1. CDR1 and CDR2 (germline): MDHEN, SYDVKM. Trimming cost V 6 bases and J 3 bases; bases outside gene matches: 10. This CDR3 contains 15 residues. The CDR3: CASSSRTGTYYEQYF. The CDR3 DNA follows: TGTGCCAGCAGCTCCAGGACAGGGACTTACTACGAGCAGTACTTC.

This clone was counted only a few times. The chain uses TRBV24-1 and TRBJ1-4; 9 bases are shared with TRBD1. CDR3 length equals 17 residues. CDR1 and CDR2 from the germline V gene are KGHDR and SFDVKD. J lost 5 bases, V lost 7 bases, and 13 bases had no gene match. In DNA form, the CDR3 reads TGTGCCACCAGGGAGGAGGGACAGGGTTCCCTAAATGAAAAACTGTTTTTT. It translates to CATREEGQGSLNEKLFF.

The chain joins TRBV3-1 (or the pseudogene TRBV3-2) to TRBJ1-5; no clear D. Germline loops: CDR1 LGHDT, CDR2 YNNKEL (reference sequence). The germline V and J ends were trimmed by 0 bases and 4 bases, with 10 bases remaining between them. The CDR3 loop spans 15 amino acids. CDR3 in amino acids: CASSQDGGPNQPQHF. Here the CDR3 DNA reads TGTGCCAGCAGCCAAGATGGAGGACCAAATCAGCCCCAGCATTTT.

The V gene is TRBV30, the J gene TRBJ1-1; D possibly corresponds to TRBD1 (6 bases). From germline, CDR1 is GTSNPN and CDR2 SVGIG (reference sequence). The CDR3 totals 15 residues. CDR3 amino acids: CASYGGAGMNTEAFF. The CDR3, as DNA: TGTGCTTCATATGGGGGCGCAGGGATGAACACTGAAGCTTTCTTT.

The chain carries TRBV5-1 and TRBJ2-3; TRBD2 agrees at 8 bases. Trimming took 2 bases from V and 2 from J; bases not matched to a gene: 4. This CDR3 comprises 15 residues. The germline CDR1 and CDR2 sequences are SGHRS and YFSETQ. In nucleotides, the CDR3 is TGCGCCAGCAGCTTTGAGCGGGGGACCACAGATACGCAGTATTTT. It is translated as CASSFERGTTDTQYF.

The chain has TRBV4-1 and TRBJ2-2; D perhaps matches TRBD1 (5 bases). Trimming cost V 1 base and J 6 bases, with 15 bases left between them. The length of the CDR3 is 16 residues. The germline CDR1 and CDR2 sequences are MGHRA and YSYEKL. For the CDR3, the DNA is TGCGCCAGCAGCCAAGGCTCCCAGGGTGGAGCCGGGGAGCTGTTTTTT. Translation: CASSQGSQGGAGELFF.